This TCR beta chain was sequenced during a study of T-cell reconstitution after alpha-beta-depleted transplantation in children. Unique molecular identifiers were incorporated when the TCRbeta library was constructed. From the PCR reads, TCRdb called clonotypes with MiXCR, one entry per CDR3 protein. In the table there are 500,000 or so distinct CDR3 sequences, around a third of which are singletons. V was shortened by 8 bases and J by 0 bases, with 10 bases between the two germline ends. The CDR3 spans 14 residues. The chain combines TRBV12-3 or TRBV12-4 with TRBJ1-4, with no clear D. This specimen was PBMCs from the stem cell graft donor, taken from the stem cell graft. This clonotype was sampled from a human donor who donated a stem cell graft to a child with aplastic anemia. DNA for the CDR3: TGTGCCAGCCAGGACGGACCAACTAATGAAAAACTGTTTTTT. This translates into CASQDGPTNEKLFF.